The 18 T cell receptor beta chains reported below all come from one sample, sequenced in a study of blood T cell repertoires in COVID-19. Some clones are missing from TCRdb's copy, which holds only in-frame ones; the method was immunoSEQ multiplex PCR. The sample lists about 190,000 clones, more than 75% occurring once. Sequencing input: peripheral blood. Receptor source: a human donor in a cohort sampled during active COVID-19.

This chain links TRBV5-8 with TRBJ1-2; D might be TRBD1 (5 bases). CDR1 SGHTS and CDR2 YDEGEE come from the germline V gene. The CDR3 spans 13 residues. The germline V and J ends were trimmed by 0 bases and 6 bases, with 9 bases remaining between them. The CDR3, as DNA: TGTGCCAGCAGCTTGGCAGGGATGCATGGCTACACCTTC. Residues: CASSLAGMHGYTF.

The chain is built from TRBV7-9 and TRBJ2-1, with no clear D. The CDR3 sequence is 13 residues long. Germline CDR1 reads SEHNR; CDR2 reads FQNEAQ (reference sequence). V was pared by 5 bases and J by 5 bases, with 10 bases between. CDR3 amino acids: CASSGRSHNEQFF. The CDR3 DNA reads TGTGCCAGCAGCGGTCGGTCTCACAATGAGCAGTTCTTC.

The chain is built from TRBV12-3 or TRBV12-4 and TRBJ1-2; 7 bases are shared with TRBD1. With V trimmed by 7 bases and J by 6 bases, 5 bases remained unmatched. The CDR3 is 12 amino acids. CDR3 in amino acids: CASTTTGDGYTF. The CDR3 DNA follows: TGTGCCAGCACCACCACAGGGGATGGCTACACCTTC.

The chain has TRBV6-6 and TRBJ2-5; 9 nucleotides match TRBD2. J was trimmed by 5 bases and V by 7 bases; bases with no gene match: 8. Germline values: CDR1 MNHNY, CDR2 SVGAGI (reference sequence). The length of the CDR3 is 14 residues. The CDR3 is CASTLASGMETQYF. The CDR3 coding sequence is TGTGCCAGCACCCTTGCTAGCGGGATGGAGACCCAGTACTTC.

This chain connects TRBV4-1 to TRBJ2-1, with TRBD2 identical over 10 bases. V dropped 4 bases and J dropped 4; count of bases not matched to a gene: 7. From germline, CDR1 is MGHRA and CDR2 YSYEKL. This CDR3 comprises 16 residues. The CDR3 nucleotides read TGCGCCAGCAGCCTCCAGGGACTAGCGAGATACAATGAGCAGTTCTTC. Its protein product is CASSLQGLARYNEQFF.

The chain recombines TRBV7-9 with TRBJ1-4; no firm D call. Trimming removed 4 bases from V and 0 bases from J, with 6 bases in between. This CDR3 is built from 14 residues. Per germline, CDR1 SEHNR and CDR2 FQNEAQ (reference sequence). The CDR3 here is CASSSYATNEKLFF. The CDR3 DNA is TGTGCCAGCAGCTCTTATGCAACTAATGAAAAACTGTTTTTT.

The DNA for the CDR3 is TGTGCCAGCTCACCACTCGCCCCCTCGGATTCACCCCTCCACTTT. It codes for CASSPLAPSDSPLHF. V and J are TRBV18 and TRBJ1-6; D gene unclear. In germline, CDR1 is KGHSH, CDR2 LQKENI. The V end was cut by 1 base, the J end by 8 bases, with 12 bases between. The CDR3 has 15 residues.

The chain recombines TRBV9 with TRBJ2-1; D is possibly TRBD2 (6 bases). CDR1 and CDR2 from the germline V gene are SGDLS and YYNGEE. Trimming removed 0 bases at V and 3 bases at J, with 10 bases between. CDR3 size: 15 residues. CDR3 DNA sequence: TGTGCCAGCAGCGTAGAGACTAGTGGCTACAATGAGCAGTTCTTC. Amino acids: CASSVETSGYNEQFF. Filled out from reference TRBV9 and TRBJ2-1, the complete variable domain reads DSGVTQTPKHLITATGQRVTLRCSPRSGDLSVYWYQQSLDQGLQFLIQYYNGEERAKGNILERFSAQQFPDLHSELNLSSLELGDSALYFCASSVETSGYNEQFFGPGTRLTVL.

The chain carries TRBV5-1 and TRBJ2-3; 7 bases map to TRBD2. J gave up 2 bases and V 3 bases, and 9 bases lay outside the gene matches. Germline V CDR1 and CDR2: SGHRS, YFSETQ. The CDR3 is 16 amino acids. This CDR3 is CASSSLDGGFTDTQYF. CDR3 bases: TGCGCCAGCAGCTCACTGGACGGGGGGTTCACAGATACGCAGTATTTT.

The chain uses TRBV10-2 and TRBJ2-7; 12 nucleotides match TRBD1. CDR3 size: 14 residues. Germline V gives CDR1 WSHSY, CDR2 SAAADI. Losses at the gene ends were 6 bases for V and 2 bases for J; bases not matched to a gene: 2. The CDR3 DNA follows: TGCGCCAGCAGCCGGGACAGGGGGCCCTACGAGCAGTACTTC. This translates into CASSRDRGPYEQYF.

V usage is TRBV30 and J usage is TRBJ1-2; 7 nucleotides align to TRBD1. The CDR3 is 14 residues long. Per germline, CDR1 GTSNPN and CDR2 SVGIG (reference sequence). Trimming at V came to 3 bases and at J to 4 bases, leaving 8 bases not matched to a gene. The CDR3 region is CAWRIRGQIYGYTF. DNA for the CDR3: TGTGCCTGGAGGATCAGGGGACAGATCTATGGCTACACCTTC.

The chain recombines TRBV6-6 with TRBJ2-1, with 14 bases fitting TRBD2. The CDR3 runs to 16 residues. The V gene end was trimmed by 5 bases and the J gene end by 8 bases; junction bases not matched to a gene: 8. CDR1 is MNHNY, CDR2 SVGAGI, per germline (reference sequence). The CDR3 protein is CASSRKGLAGVDEQFF. The CDR3 DNA follows: TGTGCCAGCAGTCGCAAGGGACTAGCGGGAGTGGATGAGCAGTTCTTC.

The chain has TRBV19 and TRBJ2-7; TRBD1 might be the D (6 bases). Trimming took off 6 bases at V and 2 bases at J, with 11 bases between the two ends. The CDR3 is 13 amino acids. Germline CDR1 reads LNHDA; CDR2 reads SQIVND (reference sequence). The CDR3 DNA reads as TGTGCCAGTAGGGTTACAGGGACCTACGAGCAGTACTTC. Translating it yields CASRVTGTYEQYF.

The V gene is TRBV10-1, the J gene TRBJ1-1, with D possibly being TRBD1 (5 bases). Germline assignment: CDR1 WNHNN and CDR2 SYGVQD (reference sequence). The CDR3 contains 15 residues. V dropped 0 bases and J dropped 4 bases, with 12 bases sitting between them. CDR3 DNA: TGCGCCAGCAGTGAGTCGAAGGGTAGGGGCACTGAAGCTTTCTTT. Translating gives CASSESKGRGTEAFF.

The genes are TRBV4-1 and TRBJ1-4; weak D call: TRBD1 (5 bases). The CDR3 runs to 15 residues. Per the germline V gene, CDR1 is MGHRA and CDR2 is YSYEKL. Trimming left V 4 bases short and J 8 bases short, with 17 bases between. The CDR3 protein is CASSLARRDYEKLFF. The CDR3 region has the DNA TGCGCCAGCAGCCTTGCCCGCAGGGACTACGAAAAACTGTTTTTT.

This clone was detected only once. V usage is TRBV6-6 and J usage is TRBJ2-2, with D perhaps TRBD2 (5 bases). V lost 7 bases and J lost 3, with 15 bases in between. The CDR3 runs 15 residues. Germline V gives CDR1 MNHNY, CDR2 SVGAGI (reference sequence). The CDR3 DNA is TGTGCCAGCAAAACTAGTGCAGTTGACACCGGGGAGCTGTTTTTT. Residues: CASKTSAVDTGELFF.

This clone was recorded a few times. The CDR3 loop reads CSASKRGGGQPQHF. CDR3 DNA: TGCAGTGCTAGTAAAAGGGGGGGAGGTCAGCCCCAGCATTTT. The chain carries TRBV20-1 and TRBJ1-5, with TRBD1 as a possible D gene (6 bases). CDR3 length equals 14 residues. V was cut by 3 bases and J by 6 bases, with 15 bases left in between. From germline, CDR1 is DFQATT and CDR2 SNEGSKA (reference sequence).

This chain uses TRBV19 with TRBJ1-6; D call uncertain. The germline gives CDR1 LNHDA, CDR2 SQIVND (reference sequence). The length of the CDR3 is 13 residues. With 4 bases removed from V and 7 bases from J, the gap between germline ends came to 8 bases. CDR3 amino acids: CASSKTANSPLHF. In nucleotides, the CDR3 is TGTGCCAGTAGTAAAACAGCCAATTCACCCCTCCACTTT.